This T cell receptor (beta chain) was recovered during a study of regulatory T cells in long-lasting Graves disease. At the level of the study: Graves' patients with a new diagnosis had received antithyroid drugs under 3 months.

CDR1 and CDR2 (germline): SGHAT, FQNNGV. Trimming took 1 base from V and 11 from J, leaving 11 bases between them. The CDR3 sequence is 13 residues long. Time point indicated: newly diagnosed GD, antithyroid drugs for less than 3 months. From RNA extracted from PBMCs, the TCR library was made. With iRepertoire HTBI primers and Arm-PCR of CDR3 regions, TCR beta libraries were built. TCRdb re-called the multiplex PCR reads through MiXCR, storing one row per CDR3 protein. The sample contains about 450,000 distinct CDR3 sequences, 14% of which appear only once. This clonotype has at least ten counts. This sample also appeared in a second study, on T cells in Graves' hyperthyroidism and ophthalmopathy. That report adds: Clinical symptoms, serum thyroxine, TRAb, thyroid ultrasound and orbital computed tomography established diagnosis. Using the HTBI primer set, a first-round RT-PCR was run on the TCR CDR3. Most thyroid clonotypes expanded above 0.001 were also detected in blood.

The sample consisted of peripheral blood mononuclear cells (PBMCs), taken at new diagnosis, from a patient treated with antithyroid drugs. The clonotype originates from a woman between 45 and 60 years old with Graves disease. This chain links TRBV11-2 with TRBJ1-4; TRBD1 is a possible D gene (6 bases). CDR3 sequence (DNA): TGTGCCAGCAGCTTAGCGGGGGCGTGGAAACTGTTTTTT. This gives the protein CASSLAGAWKLFF.